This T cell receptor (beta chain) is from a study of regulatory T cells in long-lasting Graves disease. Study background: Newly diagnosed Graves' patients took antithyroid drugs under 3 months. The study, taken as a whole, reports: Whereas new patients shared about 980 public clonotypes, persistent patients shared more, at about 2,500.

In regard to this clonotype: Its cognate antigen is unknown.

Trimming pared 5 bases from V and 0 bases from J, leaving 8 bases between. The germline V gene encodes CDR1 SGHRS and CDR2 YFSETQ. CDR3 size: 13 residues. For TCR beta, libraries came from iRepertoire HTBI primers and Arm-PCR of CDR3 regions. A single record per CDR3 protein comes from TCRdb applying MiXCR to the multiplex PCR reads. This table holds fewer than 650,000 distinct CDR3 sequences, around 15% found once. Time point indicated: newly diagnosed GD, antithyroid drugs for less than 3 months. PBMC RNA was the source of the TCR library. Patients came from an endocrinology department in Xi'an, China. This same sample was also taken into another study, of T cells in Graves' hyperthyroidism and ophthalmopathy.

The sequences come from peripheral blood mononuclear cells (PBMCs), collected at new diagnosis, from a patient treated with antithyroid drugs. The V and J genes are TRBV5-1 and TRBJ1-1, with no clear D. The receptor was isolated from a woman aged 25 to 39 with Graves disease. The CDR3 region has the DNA TGCGCCAGCAGATTCACAGTGAACACTGAAGCTTTCTTT. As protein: CASRFTVNTEAFF.